The 20 T cell receptor beta chains below all came from one sample that was sequenced in a study of neoadjuvant nivolumab and ipilimumab in lung cancer. The data were produced by immunoSEQ multiplex PCR, yet TCRdb's version contains in-frame clones alone and is incomplete. The sample contains some 50,000 clones, roughly 90% of which appear only once. Sequencing used blood, obtained before neoadjuvant nivolumab, alone or with ipilimumab. All receptors come from an adult with non-small cell lung cancer. Some clones in this sample may be carry-over from other donors' samples.

The chain is built from TRBV18 and TRBJ2-7; 8 nucleotides agree with TRBD1. Germline V gene lookup returns CDR1 KGHSH and CDR2 LQKENI. V lost 1 base, J lost 4 bases, and 6 bases stayed unmatched. The CDR3 spans 15 residues. DNA for the CDR3: TGTGCCAGCTCACCACTTAACCAGGGGGCTTACGAGCAGTACTTC. This gives the protein CASSPLNQGAYEQYF.

CDR3 residues: CASKKTGYGNQPQHF. In DNA form, the CDR3 reads TGTGCCAGTAAAAAAACAGGGTATGGGAATCAGCCCCAGCATTTT. V gene TRBV19 combines with J gene TRBJ1-5; D is possibly TRBD1 (6 bases). Germline V gene sequence: CDR1 LNHDA, CDR2 SQIVND (reference sequence). V lost 7 bases, J lost 4 bases, and 17 bases lay in between. The CDR3 consists of 15 residues. Variable domain in full (rest from reference TRBV19 and TRBJ1-5): DGGITQSPKYLFRKEGQNVTLSCEQNLNHDAMYWYRQDPGQGLRLIYYSQIVNDFQKGDIAEGYSVSREKKESFPLTVTSAQKNPTAFYLCASKKTGYGNQPQHFGDGTRLSIL.

The chain employs TRBV5-6 and TRBJ2-5; 10 bases align to TRBD1. Trimming at V came to 4 bases and at J to 1 base, leaving 7 bases not matched to a gene. This CDR3 spans 16 amino acids. The germline V gene has CDR1 SGHDT and CDR2 YYEEEE. CDR3 residues: CASSVGQGGPQETQYF. The CDR3 nucleotides are TGTGCCAGCAGCGTAGGACAGGGGGGACCCCAAGAGACCCAGTACTTC.

The V and J genes are TRBV7-3 and TRBJ2-2, with 10 positions matching TRBD2. V shed 4 bases and J 3 bases; nucleotides not matched to a gene: 2. The CDR3 spans 15 residues. The V gene's germline CDR1 is SGHTA and CDR2 FQGTGA. This CDR3 reads CASSSLAGDTGELFF. CDR3 coding DNA: TGTGCCAGCAGCTCTCTAGCGGGAGACACCGGGGAGCTGTTTTTT.

The chain is built from TRBV5-1 and TRBJ2-7, with D maybe TRBD2 (5 bases). V lost 2 bases and J 1 base, leaving 10 bases between the germline ends. Germline V gene lookup returns CDR1 SGHRS and CDR2 YFSETQ. The CDR3 totals 14 residues. The CDR3 DNA reads as TGCGCCAGCAGCTTCAGCGGACTTTCCTACGAGCAGTACTTC. Protein: CASSFSGLSYEQYF.

The rearrangement joins TRBV5-1 to TRBJ1-4; D may be TRBD1 (6 bases). CDR1 is SGHRS and CDR2 is YFSETQ in the germline V gene. V shed 4 bases and J shed 0 bases, with 10 bases lying between them. The CDR3 runs to 15 residues. The CDR3 sequence is CASSPRQATNEKLFF. CDR3 coding DNA: TGCGCCAGCAGCCCCCGACAGGCAACTAATGAAAAACTGTTTTTT.

A single count supports this clone. J is TRBJ2-5 and V is TRBV5-4; TRBD2 is a possible D gene (6 bases). Germline-derived CDR1 and CDR2 are SGHNT and YYREEE (reference sequence). The V gene lost 0 bases and the J gene lost 3 bases, with 12 bases spanning the gap. This CDR3 is built from 15 residues. CDR3 residues: CASSLVGTPEETQYF. CDR3 bases: TGTGCCAGCAGCTTGGTGGGGACTCCTGAAGAGACCCAGTACTTC.

The chain employs TRBV6-5 and TRBJ1-5; D gene unclear. This CDR3 contains 13 residues. CDR1 and CDR2 from the germline V gene are MNHEY and SVGAGI. V gave up 6 bases and J gave up 6 bases, with 12 bases separating them. The CDR3 protein is CASSPDGGQPQHF. The CDR3 DNA reads as TGTGCCAGCAGCCCGGACGGTGGTCAGCCCCAGCATTTT.

The chain is built from TRBV2 and TRBJ2-7, with D possibly being TRBD2 (6 bases). The CDR3 extends over 13 amino acids. The ends were cut back, 7 bases at V and 5 bases at J, with 15 bases in the middle. CDR1 and CDR2 from the germline V gene are SNHLY and FYNNEI. The CDR3: CASTRLGSHEQYF. The CDR3 region has the DNA TGTGCCAGCACTCGACTAGGGTCCCACGAGCAGTACTTC.

CDR3 in DNA: TGTGCCAGCAGCTTGAGTGGTCGTAGCGGGGAGACCCAGTACTTC. It specifies CASSLSGRSGETQYF. V is TRBV5-8 and J is TRBJ2-5, with 7 bases matching TRBD2. This CDR3 region has 15 residues. CDR1 is SGHTS and CDR2 is YDEGEE in the germline V gene. J was trimmed by 5 bases and V by 1 base; bases with no gene match: 8.

Regarding this clone: The same CDR3 is also encoded by other DNA sequences in this sample. This chain connects TRBV5-1 to TRBJ2-5; the D is unclear. Per the germline V gene, CDR1 is SGHRS and CDR2 is YFSETQ. The CDR3 runs 11 residues. The ends were cut back, 0 bases at V and 5 bases at J, with 2 bases in the middle. The CDR3 here is CASSLEETQYF. For the CDR3, the DNA is TGCGCCAGCAGCTTGGAGGAGACCCAGTACTTC.

The chain combines TRBV11-1 with TRBJ2-7, with 8 bases lining up with TRBD1. The CDR3 contains 15 residues. The germline V gene encodes CDR1 SGHAT and CDR2 FQDESV (reference sequence). V shed 4 bases, J shed 7 bases, and the junction held 12 bases outside the gene matches. The CDR3 DNA reads as TGTGCCAGCAGCTCCCAATTGCAGGGGGCGCGGGAGCAGTACTTC. Its protein is CASSSQLQGAREQYF.

The chain couples TRBV15 to TRBJ1-2; possible D gene TRBD1, 5 bases. The CDR3 spans 17 residues. CDR1 is LNHNV and CDR2 is YYDKDF in the germline V gene (reference sequence). V gave up 0 bases and J gave up 6 bases, with 20 bases separating them. The CDR3 here is CATSRETAVRTADGYTF. For the CDR3, the DNA is TGTGCCACCAGCAGAGAGACAGCCGTAAGGACGGCGGATGGCTACACCTTC.

The rearrangement uses TRBV30 and TRBJ2-1; D uncertain. Trimming cost V 4 bases and J 0 bases, with 10 bases left between them. This CDR3 has 14 residues. Germline CDR1 GTSNPN, CDR2 SVGIG (reference sequence). The CDR3 loop is CAWNGLSSYNEQFF. The CDR3 coding sequence is TGTGCCTGGAACGGGCTGAGCTCCTACAATGAGCAGTTCTTC.

The chain employs TRBV25-1 and TRBJ2-5; D ambiguous. Trimming removed 2 bases from V and 1 base from J, with 11 bases in between. The CDR3 extends over 15 amino acids. Germline V gene sequence: CDR1 MGHDK, CDR2 SYGVNS. The CDR3 loop reads CASSEPPGSQETQYF. CDR3 DNA: TGTGCCAGCAGTGAACCTCCCGGGTCCCAAGAGACCCAGTACTTC.

This sequence joins TRBV6-1 and TRBJ1-2, with D perhaps TRBD1 (6 bases). The CDR3 has 15 residues. The V gene lost 0 bases and the J gene lost 4 bases, with 12 bases spanning the gap. Germline CDR1 is MNHNS and CDR2 is SASEGT. In DNA form, the CDR3 reads TGTGCCAGCAGTGAAGCGCCAGGGGAGACCTATGGCTACACCTTC. Translating it yields CASSEAPGETYGYTF.

This clone has just one count. The rearrangement uses TRBV25-1 and TRBJ2-1; 8 bases match TRBD1. The CDR3 covers 15 residues. Germline V gene sequence: CDR1 MGHDK, CDR2 SYGVNS. With 0 bases clipped from V and 4 bases from J, the junction kept 2 bases outside the gene matches. CDR3 sequence: CASSEYRTGYNEQFF. The CDR3 DNA reads TGTGCCAGCAGTGAATATAGGACAGGGTACAATGAGCAGTTCTTC.

This chain connects TRBV5-6 to TRBJ1-1; a weak D match, TRBD1 (5 bases). Trimming pared 7 bases from V and 1 base from J, leaving 20 bases between. Germline-derived CDR1 and CDR2 are SGHDT and YYEEEE. CDR3 length equals 16 residues. CDR3 region: CASASAYGTANTEAFF. The DNA for the CDR3 is TGTGCCAGCGCTTCGGCCTACGGGACGGCGAACACTGAAGCTTTCTTT.

This clone has a single count. This chain connects TRBV7-3 to TRBJ2-1; either TRBD1 or TRBD2 may supply D (5 bases each). Per germline, CDR1 SGHTA and CDR2 FQGTGA. CDR3 size: 16 residues. The V end lost 1 base, the J end lost 0 bases, and 10 bases lay between the germline ends. The CDR3 reads CASSLSGGSSYNEQFF. The CDR3 nucleotides read TGTGCCAGCAGCTTAAGTGGGGGTAGCTCCTACAATGAGCAGTTCTTC.

As regards this clone: The sample has other DNA sequences that encode this CDR3 too. The chain joins TRBV6-1 to TRBJ2-3, with D uncertain. V lost 2 bases to trimming and J lost 3 bases, with 12 bases between them. Germline CDR1 MNHNS, CDR2 SASEGT. The CDR3 covers 15 residues. CDR3 sequence reads: CASSEWAGSTDTQYF. The CDR3 DNA follows: TGTGCCAGCAGTGAATGGGCAGGTTCAACAGATACGCAGTATTTT.